This TCR beta chain is drawn from a study of healthy donors' naive CD4 and CD8 T cells. Study-wide results and caveats: Negatively charged CDR3s marked CD8+ lineage; positively charged CDR3s marked CD4+ lineage.

Each TCR library used around 540 ng of total RNA and a linear amplification protocol. TCRdb used MiXCR to reprocess the reads, holding one entry per CDR3 protein. The table shows about 180,000 distinct CDR3 sequences, with about four fifths occurring only once. About this clonotype itself: Antigen unknown. Its ends do not fully match the called genes, so a read error is possible.

Germline values: CDR1 LGHNA, CDR2 YNFKEQ. The CDR3 loop spans 14 amino acids. Input material: naive CD4+ and CD8+ T cells sorted from blood, pooled from several donors. V usage is TRBV4-2 and J usage is TRBJ2-5; D not resolved. This clonotype was obtained from a pool of human donors in good health; the sample pools cells from several healthy donors. Written as DNA, the CDR3 is TGCGCCAGCAGCCAAGTCCAAGCAAAAGAGACCCAGTACTTC. It encodes CASSQVQAKETQYF.